These 15 T cell receptor beta chains came from one sample sequenced in a study of T cell changes during pregnancy in multiple sclerosis (dated by TCRdb to the late 2010s). The library relied on the immunoSEQ multiplex PCR assay. Not all clones reach the TCRdb copy of this immuneACCESS table, which keeps in-frame sequences only. Checked studies attribute under half of the gap to unresolved V genes and leave the rest unexplained. For this sample the table gives 79,000 or so clones, of which approximately 90% were detected only once. Roughly 2% of the sample comes from the top ten. Specimen: peripheral blood, collected in the first trimester of pregnancy. The receptors come from a female donor in good health, enrolled as a control in a pregnancy study.

This chain uses TRBV4-2 with TRBJ2-3, with 9 bases matching TRBD1. The CDR3 consists of 19 residues. Germline loops: CDR1 LGHNA, CDR2 YNFKEQ. Losses at the gene ends were 4 bases for V and 1 base for J; bases not matched to a gene: 15. This chain's CDR3 is CASSLSPGTGSAGTDTQYF. The CDR3 DNA reads TGTGCCAGCAGCCTCTCCCCCGGGACAGGGTCGGCCGGCACAGATACGCAGTATTTT.

This clone was detected only once. This chain links TRBV5-6 with TRBJ2-7; D may be TRBD2 (5 bases). The CDR3 loop spans 12 amino acids. In germline, CDR1 is SGHDT, CDR2 YYEEEE. Trimming removed 0 bases from V and 6 bases from J, with 7 bases in between. The CDR3 DNA follows: TGTGCCAGCAGCTTGGGCCGGGGCGAGCAGTACTTC. It codes for CASSLGRGEQYF. Full variable domain (remainder filled in from reference TRBV5-6 and TRBJ2-7): DAGVTQSPTHLIKTRGQQVTLRCSPKSGHDTVSWYQQALGQGPQFIFQYYEEEERQRGNFPDRFSGHQFPNYSSELNVNALLLGDSALYLCASSLGRGEQYFGPGTRLTVT.

The V and J genes are TRBV27 and TRBJ1-2; the D gene is possibly TRBD1 (6 bases). From germline, CDR1 is MNHEY and CDR2 SMNVEV (reference sequence). Trimming cost V 6 bases and J 7 bases, with 12 bases left between them. This CDR3 is 12 amino acids long. In DNA form, the CDR3 reads TGTGCCAGCAGAAAACAGGGATCTGGCTACACCTTC. Amino acid sequence: CASRKQGSGYTF.

This chain links TRBV19 with TRBJ1-5; unclear D gene. CDR3 length: 14 amino acids. Germline V gene data show CDR1 as LNHDA and CDR2 as SQIVND (reference sequence). V lost 3 bases and J lost 4, with 10 bases in between. The CDR3 nucleotides are TGTGCCAGTAGTATGCGGGATAAGAATCAGCCCCAGCATTTT. Its protein is CASSMRDKNQPQHF. Full variable domain (remainder filled in from reference TRBV19 and TRBJ1-5): DGGITQSPKYLFRKEGQNVTLSCEQNLNHDAMYWYRQDPGQGLRLIYYSQIVNDFQKGDIAEGYSVSREKKESFPLTVTSAQKNPTAFYLCASSMRDKNQPQHFGDGTRLSIL.

This chain links TRBV4-3 with TRBJ1-2; 8 positions agree with TRBD1. Trimming at V came to 0 bases and at J to 4 bases, leaving 7 bases not matched to a gene. CDR3 length: 16 amino acids. Germline loops: CDR1 LGHNA, CDR2 YSLEER. The CDR3 coding sequence is TGCGCCAGCAGCCAAGAAAGTGGCAGGGGGCCCTATGGCTACACCTTC. Translated: CASSQESGRGPYGYTF.

V usage is TRBV4-2 and J usage is TRBJ2-5, with D possibly being TRBD2 (7 bases). Germline loops: CDR1 LGHNA, CDR2 YNFKEQ. Trimming cost V 4 bases and J 5 bases, with 14 bases left between them. The CDR3 is 14 amino acids. CDR3 loop: CASSLAQGGETQYF. The DNA for the CDR3 is TGTGCCAGCAGCCTCGCACAGGGAGGGGAGACCCAGTACTTC.

This clone has just one count. This rearrangement joins TRBV18 to TRBJ2-4, with D perhaps matching TRBD2 (5 bases). Germline V gene sequence: CDR1 KGHSH, CDR2 LQKENI. There are 19 residues in the CDR3. Between the trimmed V and J ends, which lost 3 bases and 0 bases, there was a span of 21 bases. For the CDR3, the DNA is TGTGCCAGCTCACCCGGGCCAGGACTCGGAACCTTAGCCAAAAACATTCAGTACTTC. It translates to CASSPGPGLGTLAKNIQYF.

V and J are TRBV4-3 and TRBJ2-1, with 8 bases fitting TRBD2. Looked up from germline, CDR1 is LGHNA and CDR2 is YSLEER. The CDR3 has 17 residues. The J segment lost 4 bases and the V segment lost 1 base, leaving 9 bases of the junction unmatched. The CDR3 nucleotides are TGCGCCAGCAGCCAAGTAAGGGGTAGCGGGGCATACAATGAGCAGTTCTTC. Translating it yields CASSQVRGSGAYNEQFF.

This chain joins TRBV15 and TRBJ2-3; a possible D gene is TRBD2 (6 bases). Germline V CDR1 and CDR2: LNHNV, YYDKDF (reference sequence). The CDR3 covers 15 residues. V dropped 3 bases and J dropped 1 base, with 11 bases sitting between them. CDR3 DNA: TGTGCCACCAGCAGGGACGGGGGAGGCACAGATACGCAGTATTTT. Translating gives CATSRDGGGTDTQYF.

The rearrangement links TRBV4-3 to TRBJ2-2, with 7 bases lining up with TRBD1. Germline lookup yields CDR1 LGHNA and CDR2 YSLEER. The CDR3 contains 16 residues. V trimming: 1 base; J trimming: 1 base; junction bases outside the gene matches: 3. CDR3: CASSQGQGLNTGELFF. The CDR3 nucleotides are TGCGCCAGCAGCCAAGGACAGGGCCTGAACACCGGGGAGCTGTTTTTT.

The chain is built from TRBV7-8 and TRBJ1-5, with D perhaps matching TRBD1 (5 bases). CDR1 is SGHVS, CDR2 FQNEAQ, per germline. V lost 5 bases and J 4 bases, leaving 12 bases between the germline ends. CDR3 size: 14 residues. CDR3 nucleotide sequence: TGTGCCAGCAGCCCCCTGGGGGGGAATCAGCCCCAGCATTTT. It yields the protein CASSPLGGNQPQHF.

The chain employs TRBV7-9 and TRBJ1-2; D call uncertain. The V end lost 0 bases, the J end lost 4 bases, and 15 bases lay between the germline ends. The CDR3 is made up of 16 amino acids. The V gene's germline CDR1 is SEHNR and CDR2 FQNEAQ (reference sequence). This CDR3 is CASSLAGVFESYGYTF. For the CDR3, the DNA is TGTGCCAGCAGCTTAGCGGGAGTCTTTGAGAGCTATGGCTACACCTTC.

The chain carries TRBV19 and TRBJ1-2; D unresolved. Germline-derived CDR1 and CDR2 are LNHDA and SQIVND (reference sequence). V was shortened by 0 bases and J by 8 bases, with 7 bases between the two germline ends. The CDR3 is 12 amino acids. CDR3 sequence reads: CASSIEGRGYTF. CDR3 nucleotides: TGTGCCAGTAGTATAGAAGGGAGAGGCTACACCTTC.

This clone has only one observation. This chain links TRBV20-1 with TRBJ1-2; no clear D. Trimming stripped 3 bases from V and 4 bases from J, with 6 bases between. The CDR3 spans 11 residues. Per the germline V gene, CDR1 is DFQATT and CDR2 is SNEGSKA (reference sequence). The CDR3 DNA reads TGCAGTGCTAGTGAGGGCTATGGCTACACCTTC. This codes for CSASEGYGYTF.

V is TRBV21-1 and J is TRBJ1-1; the table's D call, TRBD1, was not checked against the DNA. TRBV21-1 has pseudogene status. The CDR3 loop spans 13 amino acids. As DNA, the CDR3 is TGTGCCTGGTCAGGGGGCTCGGCCACTGAAGCTTTCTTT. Translating gives CAWSGGSATEAFF.